This T cell receptor (beta chain) appears in the sequencing data of a study of T-cell memory formation after mild COVID-19 (dated by TCRdb to about 2021). Study-wide context: TCR sequence clusters from the two donors were found to be largely donor specific. Two young, previously healthy adult volunteers made up the cohort, one male and one female. In two donors, T-cell clones that expanded and contracted after mild COVID-19 were followed by sequencing TCRalpha and TCRbeta repertoires longitudinally.

Ficoll-Paque density gradient centrifugation was used to isolate PBMCs. TCRdb lists the instrument as Illumina NovaSeq 6000. TCRalpha and TCRbeta cDNA libraries were constructed by 5'RACE with constant-segment primers, with sample barcodes and unique molecular identifiers being introduced. Trizol reagent was used to extract RNA from every sample. The libraries were amplified in two PCR steps, and the second step added a second sample barcode and Illumina TruSeq adapters. The libraries were sequenced on an Illumina NovaSeq using 2 x 150 bp paired-end reads. The published analysis was carried out like this. The reads were demultiplexed and collapsed into UMI-guided consensus sequences using migec v1.2.7. Using mixcr v2.1.11, the UMI consensuses were aligned to TRA and TRB V and J templates and assembled into clonotypes. A clonotype was counted as expanded or contracted only if both edgeR and NoisET called the change significant, with noise models trained on biological replicates. edgeR calls used a false discovery rate-adjusted p below 0.01 and a log2 fold-change threshold of 1. As an exploratory analysis of dynamics, max-normalized trajectories of the 1000 most abundant clonotypes were examined by PCA with hierarchical clustering. The CD4 or CD8 phenotype of responding clones was assigned using the separately sequenced CD4+ and CD8+ repertoires. The raw public data were reprocessed by TCRdb itself: fastp quality trimming at Q25, MiXCR clonotype calling, in-frame beta chains only. Every CDR3 protein is listed once, alongside the most common genes and DNA of its rows. V and J calls and clone size were set by TCRdb, not the authors. The table for this sample lists about 390,000 distinct CDR3 sequences; around 21% of them were counted only once. Jointly, the top ten make up approximately 12% of the sample.

The CDR3 holds 13 amino acids from the cysteine to the phenylalanine. Only the CDR3 DNA is retained, 39 bases long and in frame from the first base. The trim is 10 bases for V and 0 bases for J, with a gap of 11 bases between the germline ends. On this clonotype itself: This receptor's antigen is unknown. No qualities accompany the bases; no much larger clone lies one base away.

General conclusions and limits of the study: Some responding clones were found in pre-infection memory, which suggests that pre-existing cross-reactive memory T cells took part in the SARS-CoV-2 response. Only a couple of mild cases were covered in the study, and larger cohorts including severe cases with pre-infection samples were considered necessary. Clones contracting from day 15 to 85 had balanced CD4/CD8 phenotypes, while a second wave expanding from day 15 to 37 was biased towards CD4+. Contracting CD4+ clones were found mainly in CM and EM memory subsets, while CD8+ clones were enriched in EMRA. Whether the second-wave clones peaking on day 37 were SARS-CoV-2 specific was not confirmed.

This sequence originates from an adult woman who had mild COVID-19 (a few samples of this study predate the infection). The sample titles of this study are shuffled in the database, so cell type and time point are left out; the donor was told from shared clones. The material sequenced was PBMCs or a T cell subset sorted from them (not recorded which). The sequence is built from TRBV12-3 or TRBV12-4 and TRBJ2-3, with the identity of the D gene unclear. The DNA reads TGTGCCACTACAGCATCTAGCACAGATACGCAGTATTTT. Its protein product is CATTASSTDTQYF.